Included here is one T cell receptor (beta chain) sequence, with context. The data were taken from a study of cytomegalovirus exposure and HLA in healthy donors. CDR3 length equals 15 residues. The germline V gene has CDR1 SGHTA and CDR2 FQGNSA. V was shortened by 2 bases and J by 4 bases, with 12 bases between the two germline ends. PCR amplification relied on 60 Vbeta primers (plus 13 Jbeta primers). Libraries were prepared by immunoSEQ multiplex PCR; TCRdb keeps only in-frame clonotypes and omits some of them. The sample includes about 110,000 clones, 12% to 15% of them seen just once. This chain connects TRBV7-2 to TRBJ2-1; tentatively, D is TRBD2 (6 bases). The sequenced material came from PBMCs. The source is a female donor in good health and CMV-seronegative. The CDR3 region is CASSLRVGTYNEQFF. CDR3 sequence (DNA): TGTGCCAGCAGCTTAAGAGTGGGGACTTACAATGAGCAGTTCTTC.